One and the same sample provided the 29 T cell receptor beta chains below, sequenced in a study of PD-L1 blockade in urothelial cancer. The time point: pretreatment peripheral blood. Profiling relied on immunoSEQ multiplex PCR, and the TCRdb table lists in-frame clones only, not all of them. This table has 60,000 to 65,000 clones, around 86% appearing once. The specimen was PBMCs, collected around atezolizumab (anti-PD-L1) treatment. These receptors all stem from a man aged 65 to 79 with urothelial cancer.

J is TRBJ2-1 and V is TRBV23-1; a possible D gene is TRBD2 (5 bases). TRBV23-1 qualifies as an ORF whose function is uncertain. Trimming removed 6 bases at V and 5 bases at J, with 20 bases between. The CDR3 length is 16 residues. The CDR3 sequence is CASSRRRAEVNNEQFF. CDR3 DNA sequence: TGCGCCAGCAGCCGCCGTAGAGCGGAAGTCAACAATGAGCAGTTCTTC.

The J gene is TRBJ2-4, the V gene TRBV4-1; D is unresolved. CDR1 is MGHRA, CDR2 YSYEKL, per germline. This CDR3 has 17 residues. Trimming removed 0 bases from V and 0 bases from J, with 12 bases in between. CDR3 nucleotides: TGCGCCAGCAGCCAAGATTCCCTGACACTAGCCAAAAACATTCAGTACTTC. Its translation: CASSQDSLTLAKNIQYF.

The chain carries TRBV4-1 and TRBJ1-6; D not certain. CDR1 is MGHRA, CDR2 YSYEKL, per germline. CDR3 length: 14 residues. V was pared by 3 bases and J by 4 bases, with 7 bases between. The CDR3 here is CASSQSGYNSPLHF. Written as DNA, the CDR3 is TGCGCCAGCAGCCAGTCGGGTTATAATTCACCCCTCCACTTT.

This clone was seen only once. The CDR3 sequence is CASSGLTGTGTEAFF. For the CDR3, the DNA is TGTGCCAGCAGCGGACTAACAGGTACGGGGACTGAAGCTTTCTTT. The chain couples TRBV5-6 to TRBJ1-1; the D gene is possibly TRBD1 (5 bases). Germline values: CDR1 SGHDT, CDR2 YYEEEE. This CDR3 contains 15 residues. V lost 4 bases and J lost 5, with 18 bases in between.

The CDR3 coding sequence is TGTGCCAGTAGTATAGATCTGACAGGGATCGGGCTGTTTTTT. Protein product: CASSIDLTGIGLFF. This chain connects TRBV19 to TRBJ2-2, with TRBD1 identical over 7 bases. The ends lost 0 bases at V and 13 bases at J; junction bases unmatched: 8. Looked up from germline, CDR1 is LNHDA and CDR2 is SQIVND (reference sequence). CDR3 length: 14 residues.

The chain has TRBV5-8 and TRBJ2-2; D call uncertain. Trimming left V 0 bases short and J 6 bases short, with 12 bases between. Germline V gene lookup returns CDR1 SGHTS and CDR2 YDEGEE. The CDR3 spans 15 residues. The CDR3 is CASSLGVSESGELFF. DNA for the CDR3: TGTGCCAGCAGCTTGGGGGTCTCGGAGTCCGGGGAGCTGTTTTTT. Filled out from reference TRBV5-8 and TRBJ2-2, the complete variable domain reads EAGVTQSPTHLIKTRGQQATLRCSPISGHTSVYWYQQALGLGLQFLLWYDEGEERNRGNFPPRFSGRQFPNYSSELNVNALELEDSALYLCASSLGVSESGELFFGEGSRLTVL.

This chain links TRBV5-1 with TRBJ2-1; 8 bases agree with TRBD2. Per germline, CDR1 SGHRS and CDR2 YFSETQ. V lost 6 bases and J lost 0; bases outside the gene matches: 8. The CDR3 runs to 16 residues. CDR3 region: CASTMDGTSSYNEQFF. The CDR3 DNA is TGCGCCAGCACCATGGACGGGACTAGCTCCTACAATGAGCAGTTCTTC.

This chain links TRBV9 with TRBJ2-1; D perhaps matches TRBD2 (5 bases). V dropped 0 bases and J dropped 4 bases, with 14 bases sitting between them. This CDR3 has 16 residues. CDR1 SGDLS and CDR2 YYNGEE come from the germline V gene. Written as DNA, the CDR3 is TGTGCCAGCAGCGTAGACCCCGGGAACTTATACAATGAGCAGTTCTTC. Its protein is CASSVDPGNLYNEQFF.

The chain is built from TRBV7-9 and TRBJ2-7; 10 bases agree with TRBD1. The CDR3 is 14 residues long. Losses at the gene ends were 5 bases for V and 5 bases for J; bases not matched to a gene: 6. From germline, CDR1 is SEHNR and CDR2 FQNEAQ (reference sequence). CDR3 sequence reads: CASSMTGGINEQYF. The CDR3 DNA sequence: TGTGCCAGCAGCATGACAGGGGGCATAAACGAGCAGTACTTC.

The V gene is TRBV7-2, the J gene TRBJ1-2; TRBD1 matches at 7 bases. The J segment lost 2 bases and the V segment lost 5 bases, leaving 2 bases of the junction unmatched. Germline CDR1 SGHTA, CDR2 FQGNSA. The CDR3 length is 13 residues. The CDR3 is CASSRTGNYGYTF. The CDR3 region has the DNA TGTGCCAGCAGCCGGACAGGAAACTATGGCTACACCTTC.

This rearrangement joins TRBV4-2 to TRBJ2-3, with 14 nucleotides matching TRBD2. The germline V gene has CDR1 LGHNA and CDR2 YNFKEQ. The CDR3 contains 16 residues. Trimming at V came to 1 base and at J to 5 bases, leaving 2 bases not matched to a gene. DNA of the CDR3: TGTGCCAGCAGCCAAGCCGGGACTAGCGGGAGAGATACGCAGTATTTT. Translated, it gives CASSQAGTSGRDTQYF.

The rearrangement links TRBV7-9 to TRBJ2-1, with D perhaps matching TRBD2 (6 bases). In germline, CDR1 is SEHNR, CDR2 FQNEAQ (reference sequence). This CDR3 region has 12 residues. CDR3 region: CAAGSGYNEQFF. CDR3 coding DNA: TGTGCGGCCGGGAGCGGCTACAATGAGCAGTTCTTC.

This clone has more than one count but fewer than ten. The sample carries other DNA sequences with the same CDR3. The CDR3 reads CASSSPIAGGPSYNEQFF. CDR3 nucleotide sequence: TGTGCCAGCAGCTCCCCCATAGCGGGAGGACCCTCCTACAATGAGCAGTTCTTC. The chain employs TRBV7-9 and TRBJ2-1, with TRBD2 matching 10 bases. After removal of 4 bases from V and 0 bases from J, the junction contained 9 bases not matched to a gene. The CDR3 has 18 amino acids. Germline loops: CDR1 SEHNR, CDR2 FQNEAQ (reference sequence).

The genes are TRBV30 and TRBJ2-1, with unresolved D. The germline CDR1 and CDR2 sequences are GTSNPN and SVGIG (reference sequence). Trimming shortened V by 0 bases and J by 7 bases, and 10 bases separated the two germline ends. This CDR3 contains 13 residues. The CDR3 region has the DNA TGTGCCTGGAGTGTCCGGCGGCGGAATGAGCAGTTCTTC. Translated, it gives CAWSVRRRNEQFF. Drawing the rest from reference TRBV30 and TRBJ2-1, the complete variable domain is SQTIHQWPATLVQPVGSPLSLECTVEGTSNPNLYWYRQAAGRGLQLLFYSVGIGQISSEVPQNLSASRPQDRQFILSSKKLLLSDSGFYLCAWSVRRRNEQFFGPGTRLTVL.

Only one count was recorded for this clone. This chain uses TRBV5-1 with TRBJ2-2; 10 bases map to TRBD1. V lost 4 bases and J lost 0; bases outside the gene matches: 3. Germline CDR1 SGHRS, CDR2 YFSETQ. The CDR3 extends over 16 amino acids. The CDR3 bases are TGCGCCAGCAGCCGAGGACAGGGGGCGAACACCGGGGAGCTGTTTTTT. Its translation: CASSRGQGANTGELFF.

The rearrangement uses TRBV29-1 and TRBJ2-5, with 8 bases aligning to TRBD2. The germline CDR1 and CDR2 sequences are SQVTM and ANQGSEA. V shed 6 bases, J shed 1 base, and the junction held 7 bases outside the gene matches. This CDR3 is 14 amino acids long. The CDR3 nucleotides are TGCAGCGTGGGTATTACTAGCGGCCAAGAGACCCAGTACTTC. Its translation: CSVGITSGQETQYF.

The rearrangement joins TRBV27 to TRBJ2-1; 10 nucleotides align to TRBD2. Trimming cost V 4 bases and J 3 bases; bases outside gene matches: 21. Germline assignment: CDR1 MNHEY and CDR2 SMNVEV (reference sequence). The CDR3 consists of 21 residues. CDR3 nucleotide sequence: TGTGCCAGCAGTTCCCCCCTAGCGGGAGTTACCCAAACCTCCCGCTACAATGAGCAGTTCTTC. Its translation is CASSSPLAGVTQTSRYNEQFF.

This chain uses TRBV4-2 with TRBJ2-7; D is unresolved. CDR1 and CDR2 from the germline V gene are LGHNA and YNFKEQ. This CDR3 has 17 amino acids. Trimming removed 1 base from V and 3 bases from J, with 19 bases in between. CDR3 loop: CASSQALWSSSLYEQYF. The CDR3 DNA follows: TGTGCCAGCAGCCAAGCCCTCTGGAGCTCCAGTCTCTACGAGCAGTACTTC.

The gene calls are TRBV5-1 and TRBJ1-2; unclear D gene. This CDR3 has 13 residues. The germline V gene encodes CDR1 SGHRS and CDR2 YFSETQ. V was clipped by 2 bases and J by 1 base, with 6 bases between them. The CDR3 DNA reads as TGCGCCAGCAGCTTTGGCGGTAACTATGGCTACACCTTC. It codes for CASSFGGNYGYTF. The entire variable domain, with the rest obtained from reference TRBV5-1 and TRBJ1-2, is as follows: KAGVTQTPRYLIKTRGQQVTLSCSPISGHRSVSWYQQTPGQGLQFLFEYFSETQRNKGNFPGRFSGRQFSNSRSEMNVSTLELGDSALYLCASSFGGNYGYTFGSGTRLTVV.

The CDR3 region is CASSESQEQYF. For the CDR3, the DNA is TGCGCCAGCAGTGAGTCTCAAGAGCAGTACTTC. The rearrangement uses TRBV10-1 and TRBJ2-7; D remains unclear. Per germline, CDR1 WNHNN and CDR2 SYGVQD (reference sequence). Between the trimmed V and J ends, which lost 0 bases and 7 bases, there was a span of 4 bases. The CDR3 spans 11 residues.

The rearrangement uses TRBV2 and TRBJ2-7; 9 nucleotides match TRBD1. Trimming removed 7 bases from V and 2 bases from J; junction bases left unmatched: 12. The CDR3 is made up of 16 amino acids. Germline V gene data show CDR1 as SNHLY and CDR2 as FYNNEI. CDR3 in amino acids: CASTLGTGKDPYEQYF. The CDR3 region has the DNA TGTGCCAGCACCCTAGGGACAGGGAAGGACCCCTACGAGCAGTACTTC.

This sequence joins TRBV18 and TRBJ2-3, with D perhaps matching TRBD2 (6 bases). Germline-derived CDR1 and CDR2 are KGHSH and LQKENI. The CDR3 loop spans 15 amino acids. V gave up 0 bases and J gave up 2 bases, with 9 bases separating them. The CDR3 DNA follows: TGTGCCAGCTCACCACCGGGACTCAACACAGATACGCAGTATTTT. Translation gives CASSPPGLNTDTQYF. Together with reference TRBV18 and TRBJ2-3, the CDR3 gives the full variable domain: NAGVMQNPRHLVRRRGQEARLRCSPMKGHSHVYWYRQLPEEGLKFMVYLQKENIIDESGMPKERFSAEFPKEGPSILRIQQVVRGDSAAYFCASSPPGLNTDTQYFGPGTRLTVL.

The chain is built from TRBV5-6 and TRBJ1-2; no clear D gene. The length of the CDR3 is 15 residues. In germline, CDR1 is SGHDT, CDR2 YYEEEE. Trimming cost V 0 bases and J 7 bases, with 16 bases left between them. The CDR3: CASSLVGSTMFGYTF. The CDR3 DNA reads as TGTGCCAGCAGCTTGGTTGGCAGTACTATGTTTGGCTACACCTTC.

The table lists this clone with a few counts. The genes are TRBV11-1 and TRBJ2-5; 10 bases are shared with TRBD1. Trimming cost V 5 bases and J 0 bases; bases outside gene matches: 6. There are 16 residues in the CDR3. Looked up from germline, CDR1 is SGHAT and CDR2 is FQDESV (reference sequence). CDR3 nucleotide sequence: TGTGCCAGCAGCCCCTGGACAGGGGGATACCAAGAGACCCAGTACTTC. The encoded protein is CASSPWTGGYQETQYF.

Here the CDR3 reads CASSLVNGAMNTEAFF. DNA for the CDR3: TGTGCCAGCAGCTTAGTAAATGGGGCCATGAACACTGAAGCTTTCTTT. This chain connects TRBV7-2 to TRBJ1-1, with TRBD1 as a possible D gene (5 bases). Germline V gene lookup returns CDR1 SGHTA and CDR2 FQGNSA. The CDR3 loop spans 16 amino acids. V lost 1 base and J 0 bases, leaving 12 bases between the germline ends.

The chain has TRBV5-1 and TRBJ2-2; weak D call: TRBD2 (5 bases). The CDR3 is 15 amino acids. Germline CDR1 reads SGHRS; CDR2 reads YFSETQ. Trimming cost V 0 bases and J 2 bases, with 8 bases left between them. The CDR3 DNA reads TGCGCCAGCAGCTTGGCCGAGGGTAACACCGGGGAGCTGTTTTTT. This translates into CASSLAEGNTGELFF.

The chain has TRBV7-9 and TRBJ1-3; 9 nucleotides align to TRBD1. The length of the CDR3 is 16 residues. Per the germline V gene, CDR1 is SEHNR and CDR2 is FQNEAQ (reference sequence). The trim removed 5 bases at V and 0 bases at J, leaving 5 bases unmatched. DNA for the CDR3: TGTGCCAGCAGCCCAGGACAGGGGAGCTCTGGAAACACCATATATTTT. Translating it yields CASSPGQGSSGNTIYF.

V is TRBV25-1 and J is TRBJ1-5; D may be TRBD1 (5 bases). V was clipped by 4 bases and J by 9 bases, with 10 bases between them. CDR1 MGHDK and CDR2 SYGVNS come from the germline V gene. This CDR3 region has 12 residues. DNA of the CDR3: TGTGCCAGCAGTGTATCCGGGGGGCCCCAGCATTTT. It specifies CASSVSGGPQHF.

The gene calls are TRBV9 and TRBJ2-1; TRBD2 aligns across 8 bases. This CDR3 spans 15 amino acids. With 2 bases clipped from V and 8 bases from J, the junction kept 9 bases outside the gene matches. Per the germline V gene, CDR1 is SGDLS and CDR2 is YYNGEE. The CDR3 spells CASSVSGLGVDEQFF. CDR3 sequence (DNA): TGTGCCAGCAGCGTGTCGGGACTAGGGGTTGATGAGCAGTTCTTC.